This T cell receptor (beta chain) was profiled in a study of blood T cells in healthy people across ages. Combining a sample-barcoded 5' primer with a J-beta primer mix, a second PCR ran for about 6 to 11 cycles. One entry per CDR3 protein, called by TCRdb with MiXCR from the 5' RACE reads. In the table there are some 760,000 distinct CDR3 sequences, around a quarter of which are singletons. Looked up from germline, CDR1 is MNHNY and CDR2 is SVGAGI (reference sequence). There are 16 residues in the CDR3. With V trimmed by 0 bases and J by 1 base, 3 bases remained unmatched. Researchers collected around 11 milliliters of peripheral blood from every single donor. This same sample was also part of a study on T cells of mothers and their children. That paper adds: For each mother, over 8 million TCR beta CDR3 reads were obtained, and for each child, roughly 3.2 million. The study found slightly higher but non-significant overlap in related versus unrelated mother-child pairs.

This clonotype originated in a boy aged 5-17 years in good health. Sequenced: blood. The chain uses TRBV6-6 and TRBJ1-5; 7 bases align to TRBD1. This chain's CDR3 is CASSYSTGRSNQPQHF. CDR3 nucleotides: TGTGCCAGCAGTTACTCGACAGGGAGGAGCAATCAGCCCCAGCATTTT.